These 23 T cell receptor beta chains were all obtained from the same sample, sequenced in a study of long-term antiretroviral therapy in people with HIV. An immunoSEQ assay, version v3.0, was performed at survey level. The assay was immunoSEQ multiplex PCR, and TCRdb's table has in-frame clones only and misses some. Here the sample spans tens of thousands of clones, approximately 85% being singletons. This material consisted of unsorted PBMCs, taken 2.9 years after starting antiretroviral therapy. These receptors originate from a man aged 45-60 years with HIV.

The J gene is TRBJ2-1, the V gene TRBV19, with 12 bases that match TRBD2. Germline CDR1 LNHDA, CDR2 SQIVND (reference sequence). The J segment lost 7 bases and the V segment lost 3 bases, leaving 7 bases of the junction unmatched. This CDR3 has 16 residues. In DNA form, the CDR3 reads TGTGCCAGTAGTATTTTGACTAGCGGGGGTTTAAATGAGCAGTTCTTC. Its protein is CASSILTSGGLNEQFF.

The rearrangement links TRBV6-5 to TRBJ1-1, with no clear D. The CDR3 length is 13 residues. The V gene lost 0 bases and the J gene lost 6 bases, with 8 bases spanning the gap. Germline-derived CDR1 and CDR2 are MNHEY and SVGAGI. In DNA form, the CDR3 reads TGTGCCAGCAGTTACTCGGGCGGGGCTGAAGCTTTCTTT. This gives the protein CASSYSGGAEAFF.

The rearrangement joins TRBV6-5 to TRBJ2-1, with D tentatively TRBD1 (6 bases). CDR3 length: 15 amino acids. V was trimmed by 4 bases and J by 2 bases, leaving 12 bases between them. Germline V gives CDR1 MNHEY, CDR2 SVGAGI. CDR3 protein: CASSWRQDAYNEQFF. CDR3 DNA: TGTGCCAGCAGTTGGCGACAGGACGCCTACAATGAGCAGTTCTTC.

The V gene is TRBV5-1, the J gene TRBJ2-7; TRBD1 might be the D (5 bases). Trimming shortened V by 1 base and J by 5 bases, and 13 bases separated the two germline ends. The CDR3 contains 14 residues. Germline loops: CDR1 SGHRS, CDR2 YFSETQ. CDR3 residues: CASSLSQGTDEQYF. The CDR3 nucleotides read TGCGCCAGCAGCTTGTCCCAGGGTACCGACGAGCAGTACTTC.

This clone was counted only a few times. This chain links TRBV28 with TRBJ1-5, with unresolved D. CDR1 and CDR2 from the germline V gene are MDHEN and SYDVKM. The CDR3 length is 15 residues. V lost 4 bases and J 6 bases, leaving 16 bases between the germline ends. DNA for the CDR3: TGTGCCAGCAGTTACGACCCCGGTAGGACTCAGCCCCAGCATTTT. It yields the protein CASSYDPGRTQPQHF.

This clone was observed a single time. V is TRBV27 and J is TRBJ1-2; the D gene is possibly TRBD1 (5 bases). The CDR3 runs to 15 residues. The V and J ends lost 4 bases and 3 bases respectively, with 15 bases between them. The germline CDR1 and CDR2 sequences are MNHEY and SMNVEV (reference sequence). The CDR3 region is CASSSSGGDYYGYTF. CDR3 nucleotide sequence: TGTGCCAGCAGTTCGTCAGGAGGGGATTACTATGGCTACACCTTC.

CDR3 bases: TGTGCCAGCAGTGAAGAAGTGAGGGGGAGGGCGCAGTATTTT. Its protein is CASSEEVRGRAQYF. The J gene is TRBJ2-3, the V gene TRBV2; the D gene is possibly TRBD2 (7 bases). The length of the CDR3 is 14 residues. Germline V CDR1 and CDR2: SNHLY, FYNNEI. The V and J ends lost 1 base and 10 bases respectively, with 15 bases between them.

The chain employs TRBV7-9 and TRBJ2-1; TRBD2 is a possible D gene (6 bases). V lost 5 bases, J lost 5 bases, and 28 bases lay in between. Germline values: CDR1 SEHNR, CDR2 FQNEAQ (reference sequence). The length of the CDR3 is 19 residues. CDR3 nucleotide sequence: TGTGCCAGCAGCACTCTCCCAGGGCCCCTCCCGGGCGGGAACAATGAGCAGTTCTTC. It yields the protein CASSTLPGPLPGGNNEQFF.

This rearrangement joins TRBV27 to TRBJ2-5, with 7 bases matching TRBD2. In germline, CDR1 is MNHEY, CDR2 SMNVEV (reference sequence). This CDR3 comprises 13 residues. Trimming took 6 bases from V and 3 from J; bases not matched to a gene: 4. The CDR3 is CASRPGLKETQYF. The CDR3 DNA follows: TGTGCCAGCAGGCCGGGACTAAAAGAGACCCAGTACTTC.

V is TRBV9 and J is TRBJ2-1; 7 bases match TRBD2. Germline V gene lookup returns CDR1 SGDLS and CDR2 YYNGEE. V was clipped by 0 bases and J by 10 bases; unmatched bases: 7. CDR3 size: 14 residues. CDR3 sequence: CASSVAYRGGEQFF. The CDR3 bases are TGTGCCAGCAGCGTAGCTTACCGGGGAGGGGAGCAGTTCTTC.

The rearrangement joins TRBV18 to TRBJ1-6; the D gene is possibly TRBD1 (5 bases). Germline loops: CDR1 KGHSH, CDR2 LQKENI. With 6 bases removed from V and 7 bases from J, the gap between germline ends came to 16 bases. The CDR3 length is 15 residues. This CDR3 reads CASSPLGTANSPLHF. For the CDR3, the DNA is TGTGCCAGCTCCCCCCTCGGGACGGCAAATTCACCCCTCCACTTT. The variable domain in full, with the rest retrieved from reference TRBV18 and TRBJ1-6, is NAGVMQNPRHLVRRRGQEARLRCSPMKGHSHVYWYRQLPEEGLKFMVYLQKENIIDESGMPKERFSAEFPKEGPSILRIQQVVRGDSAAYFCASSPLGTANSPLHFGNGTRLTVT.

V and J are TRBV18 and TRBJ2-7; D remains unclear. V was shortened by 2 bases and J by 4 bases, with 6 bases between the two germline ends. The CDR3 totals 12 residues. Germline values: CDR1 KGHSH, CDR2 LQKENI. The CDR3 bases are TGTGCCAGCTCACCAAGGTTTTACGAGCAGTACTTC. Protein product: CASSPRFYEQYF.

J is TRBJ1-1 and V is TRBV11-1, with D possibly TRBD1 on 5 matching bases. Germline CDR1 and CDR2: SGHAT and FQDESV (reference sequence). V gave up 5 bases and J gave up 1 base, with 14 bases separating them. The CDR3 loop spans 15 amino acids. The CDR3 loop reads CASSLSPGTNTEAFF. The DNA of the CDR3 is TGTGCCAGCAGCCTAAGTCCAGGGACGAACACTGAAGCTTTCTTT.

The chain employs TRBV6-5 and TRBJ1-2; D uncertain. V was clipped by 5 bases and J by 6 bases, with 4 bases between them. The germline gives CDR1 MNHEY, CDR2 SVGAGI. CDR3 length equals 10 residues. The CDR3 spells CASSGNGYTF. The CDR3 DNA reads as TGTGCCAGCAGTGGGAATGGCTACACCTTC.

The chain employs TRBV5-1 and TRBJ2-7; D is undetermined. Trimming removed 3 bases from V and 0 bases from J, with 13 bases in between. The CDR3 contains 15 residues. Germline V gene sequence: CDR1 SGHRS, CDR2 YFSETQ. Here the CDR3 DNA reads TGCGCCAGCAGCTCTGACCCTCGGAGCTCCTACGAGCAGTACTTC. It specifies CASSSDPRSSYEQYF.

V gene TRBV6-5 combines with J gene TRBJ2-5; D is perhaps TRBD2 (6 bases). The V gene's germline CDR1 is MNHEY and CDR2 SVGAGI. V shed 1 base and J shed 5 bases, with 14 bases lying between them. The CDR3 extends over 15 amino acids. The CDR3 spells CASSYLDAGRETQYF. The DNA of the CDR3 is TGTGCCAGCAGTTACTTAGATGCGGGGAGGGAGACCCAGTACTTC.

The chain employs TRBV2 and TRBJ2-4; D perhaps matches TRBD2 (5 bases). The germline V and J ends were trimmed by 3 bases and 10 bases, with 10 bases remaining between them. Germline V lookup: CDR1 SNHLY, CDR2 FYNNEI. This CDR3 spans 12 amino acids. CDR3 nucleotide sequence: TGTGCCAGCAGTGAGGAGGACTCGATTCAGTACTTC. The encoded protein is CASSEEDSIQYF. The full variable domain, with the rest looked up from reference TRBV2 and TRBJ2-4, is EPEVTQTPSHQVTQMGQEVILRCVPISNHLYFYWYRQILGQKVEFLVSFYNNEISEKSEIFDDQFSVERPDGSNFTLKIRSTKLEDSAMYFCASSEEDSIQYFGAGTRLSVL.

The rearrangement links TRBV18 to TRBJ2-2, with a possible D match to TRBD1 (6 bases). The CDR3 loop spans 18 amino acids. V was clipped by 2 bases and J by 7 bases, with 23 bases between them. Germline CDR1 is KGHSH and CDR2 is LQKENI. CDR3 DNA: TGTGCCAGCTCACCATTAAAATCCGGACTCGGGACAAGCGGGGAGCTGTTTTTT. This sequence encodes CASSPLKSGLGTSGELFF.

The table lists this clone with a few counts. The chain uses TRBV2 and TRBJ1-2; a weak D match, TRBD1 (6 bases). Germline CDR1 and CDR2: SNHLY and FYNNEI. The length of the CDR3 is 13 residues. V lost 10 bases and J lost 7, with 19 bases in between. As DNA, the CDR3 is TGTGCCATCCCCGGGGGGGCGCTTACTGGCTACACCTTC. Its translation is CAIPGGALTGYTF.

The chain is built from TRBV7-9 and TRBJ2-5; tentatively, D is TRBD1 or TRBD2 (5 bases each). V lost 3 bases to trimming and J lost 1 base, with 18 bases between them. Looked up from germline, CDR1 is SEHNR and CDR2 is FQNEAQ (reference sequence). The CDR3 runs 17 residues. The CDR3 nucleotides read TGTGCCAGCAGCTTGGGGGTTACGTATCGGCTCCAAGAGACCCAGTACTTC. As protein: CASSLGVTYRLQETQYF.

The CDR3 region has the DNA TGCAGCGTCCGAGACAGGGGGCGAAACAATGAGCAGTTCTTC. Translated, it gives CSVRDRGRNNEQFF. V and J are TRBV29-1 and TRBJ2-1, with 10 bases aligning to TRBD1. Germline lookup yields CDR1 SQVTM and CDR2 ANQGSEA. The CDR3 has 14 amino acids. With 6 bases clipped from V and 5 bases from J, the junction kept 7 bases outside the gene matches.

V and J are TRBV9 and TRBJ1-6; TRBD1 is a possible D gene (5 bases). Germline CDR1 is SGDLS and CDR2 is YYNGEE. The CDR3 has 14 residues. The V end lost 1 base, the J end lost 8 bases, and 10 bases lay between the germline ends. The CDR3 loop is CASSVQGRDSPLHF. The DNA of the CDR3 is TGTGCCAGCAGCGTACAGGGCAGGGATTCACCCCTCCACTTT.

The rearrangement joins TRBV18 to TRBJ2-5; D uncertain. Deletions cut 5 bases from V and 1 base from J, with 5 bases between. The CDR3 is 12 amino acids. Germline V gene data show CDR1 as KGHSH and CDR2 as LQKENI. The DNA of the CDR3 is TGTGCCAGCTCAATCCGCCAAGAGACCCAGTACTTC. Translating gives CASSIRQETQYF.